These T cell receptor beta chains were read from a single sample in a study of radiotherapy plus CTLA-4 blockade in lung cancer. Profiling relied on immunoSEQ multiplex PCR, and the TCRdb table lists in-frame clones only, not all of them. The table lists 30,000 to 35,000 clones, approximately 70% of them singletons. The sequencing here drew on peripheral blood, taken from a patient treated with radiotherapy plus ipilimumab. The receptor source for this set is a human donor with non-small cell lung cancer who had stable disease on radiotherapy plus ipilimumab. Both conserved end residues are part of each CDR3. The order of the fields is clone size, D gene, J gene, V gene, CDR3 DNA, CDR3 protein. The D gene is left open where the match is weak. Only part of the rows carry a size: once, few, many, or a class if the clone is expanded.

abundance: -
d_gene: TRBD1
j_gene: TRBJ1-1
v_gene: TRBV5-1
CDR3nt: TGCGCCAGCAGCTTGACAGGGGGGTTGAACACTGAAGCTTTCTTT
CDR3aa: CASSLTGGLNTEAFF

abundance: -
d_gene: -
j_gene: TRBJ1-5
v_gene: TRBV2
CDR3nt: TGTGCCAGCAGGCCAGACCTTGGCCTTAGCAATCAGCCCCAGCATTTT
CDR3aa: CASRPDLGLSNQPQHF

abundance: -
d_gene: -
j_gene: TRBJ2-2
v_gene: TRBV28
CDR3nt: TGTGCCAGCAGCTCCACAGGGCGCGGGGAGCTGTTTTTT
CDR3aa: CASSSTGRGELFF

abundance: -
d_gene: TRBD2
j_gene: TRBJ2-3
v_gene: TRBV4-1
CDR3nt: TGTGCCAGCAGCCAGCCGGGACTAGATACAGATACGCAGTATTTT
CDR3aa: CASSQPGLDTDTQYF

abundance: -
d_gene: TRBD2
j_gene: TRBJ2-7
v_gene: TRBV4-2
CDR3nt: TGTGCCAGCAGCCAAGAGCCCGGGACTAGCTCCTACGAGCAGTACTTC
CDR3aa: CASSQEPGTSSYEQYF

abundance: -
d_gene: TRBD1
j_gene: TRBJ2-1
v_gene: TRBV7-2
CDR3nt: TGTGCCAGCAGCTTGCGGGGACAGGCGAGCACCCATCGTCAGTTCTTC
CDR3aa: CASSLRGQASTHRQFF

abundance: -
d_gene: -
j_gene: TRBJ2-3
v_gene: TRBV27
CDR3nt: TGTGCCAGCAGTCCACTCCCCCGGACAGATACGCAGTATTTT
CDR3aa: CASSPLPRTDTQYF

abundance: -
d_gene: TRBD2
j_gene: TRBJ2-1
v_gene: TRBV7-9
CDR3nt: TGTGCCAGCAGCCCGATAGCGGGGGCTCGGAATGAGCAGTTCTTC
CDR3aa: CASSPIAGARNEQFF

abundance: -
d_gene: -
j_gene: TRBJ2-5
v_gene: TRBV7-2
CDR3nt: TGTGCCAGCAGCTTAAGGTTTGACCAACCCCAAGAGACCCAGTACTTC
CDR3aa: CASSLRFDQPQETQYF

abundance: -
d_gene: TRBD1
j_gene: TRBJ1-2
v_gene: TRBV2
CDR3nt: TGTGCCAGCCGACGGGACAGGGGAAAGGGCTACACCTTC
CDR3aa: CASRRDRGKGYTF

abundance: -
d_gene: -
j_gene: TRBJ2-2
v_gene: TRBV18
CDR3nt: TGTGCCAGCTCCGGAGTGGGTCAGGGGCGCACCGGGGAGCTGTTTTTT
CDR3aa: CASSGVGQGRTGELFF

abundance: -
d_gene: TRBD2
j_gene: TRBJ2-7
v_gene: TRBV18
CDR3nt: TGTGCCAGCTCACCGAGGCAGGGACTAGCGGGAGATAGGGCAATCTACGAGCAGTACTTC
CDR3aa: CASSPRQGLAGDRAIYEQYF

abundance: -
d_gene: -
j_gene: TRBJ1-2
v_gene: TRBV6-5
CDR3nt: TGTGCCAGCAGGGCGGAGGCCGTTAATGGCTACACCTTC
CDR3aa: CASRAEAVNGYTF

abundance: -
d_gene: -
j_gene: TRBJ1-3
v_gene: TRBV4-2
CDR3nt: TGTGCCGGCAGCCGCTCTCCACCGGGAGTTACTGGAAACACCATATATTTT
CDR3aa: CAGSRSPPGVTGNTIYF

abundance: -
d_gene: TRBD1
j_gene: TRBJ2-6
v_gene: TRBV5-6
CDR3nt: TGTGCCAGCAGAAGGGACAGATCCTTCTCTGGGGCCAACGTCCTGACTTTC
CDR3aa: CASRRDRSFSGANVLTF

abundance: few
d_gene: TRBD2
j_gene: TRBJ2-1
v_gene: TRBV5-1
CDR3nt: TGCGCCAGCAGCTACAAACTAGCGGGAGTGAGTAATGAGCAGTTCTTC
CDR3aa: CASSYKLAGVSNEQFF

abundance: -
d_gene: -
j_gene: TRBJ1-1
v_gene: TRBV19
CDR3nt: TGTGCCAGTAACCCACTGGGCGGGACTGAAGCTTTCTTT
CDR3aa: CASNPLGGTEAFF

abundance: -
d_gene: -
j_gene: TRBJ2-3
v_gene: TRBV29-1
CDR3nt: TGCAGCGTTGGAGGGAGAGCTAGGGGGGGCACAGATACGCAGTATTTT
CDR3aa: CSVGGRARGGTDTQYF

abundance: few
d_gene: TRBD1
j_gene: TRBJ1-1
v_gene: TRBV18
CDR3nt: TGTGCCAGCTCCCCTCGACAGGGGTTTGGGAACACTGAAGCTTTCTTT
CDR3aa: CASSPRQGFGNTEAFF

abundance: medium-sized
d_gene: -
j_gene: TRBJ1-1
v_gene: TRBV2
CDR3nt: TGTGCCAGCAGTACACAAGGAGGGAACACTGAAGCTTTCTTT
CDR3aa: CASSTQGGNTEAFF

abundance: -
d_gene: -
j_gene: TRBJ2-1
v_gene: TRBV9
CDR3nt: TGTGCCAGCAGCCTCAGGGGCAGGGGTGGAGATGAGCAGTTCTTC
CDR3aa: CASSLRGRGGDEQFF

abundance: -
d_gene: -
j_gene: TRBJ2-3
v_gene: TRBV2
CDR3nt: TGTGCCAGCAGTGACCTCGCTAGCACAGATACGCAGTATTTT
CDR3aa: CASSDLASTDTQYF

abundance: -
d_gene: -
j_gene: TRBJ2-7
v_gene: TRBV2
CDR3nt: TGTGCCAGCAGTGAAGCGGGGCTAGCTCACGAGCAGTACTTC
CDR3aa: CASSEAGLAHEQYF

abundance: few
d_gene: -
j_gene: TRBJ2-7
v_gene: TRBV11-1
CDR3nt: TGTGCCAGCAGCCCCCGGGACTTGGCCTACGAGCAGTACTTC
CDR3aa: CASSPRDLAYEQYF

abundance: -
d_gene: -
j_gene: TRBJ2-5
v_gene: TRBV4-2
CDR3nt: TGTGCCAGCAGCCAAGTCGGAGCGAAAGAGACCCAGTACTTC
CDR3aa: CASSQVGAKETQYF

abundance: -
d_gene: TRBD1
j_gene: TRBJ1-1
v_gene: TRBV10-3
CDR3nt: TGTGCCATCAGCTTAGGACAGGATTACACTGAAGCTTTCTTT
CDR3aa: CAISLGQDYTEAFF

abundance: -
d_gene: -
j_gene: TRBJ2-7
v_gene: TRBV6-5
CDR3nt: TGTGCCAGCAGTCTTACGACGGTGGCCGGGGGTTTGCAGTACTTC
CDR3aa: CASSLTTVAGGLQYF

abundance: -
d_gene: -
j_gene: TRBJ2-7
v_gene: TRBV11-2
CDR3nt: TGTGCCAGCAGCCAACTTACCTACGAGCAGTACTTC
CDR3aa: CASSQLTYEQYF

abundance: -
d_gene: -
j_gene: TRBJ2-3
v_gene: TRBV4-3
CDR3nt: TGCGCCAGCAGCCAAGAGGGGGGCGACGCTAGCACAGATACGCAGTATTTT
CDR3aa: CASSQEGGDASTDTQYF

abundance: -
d_gene: TRBD2
j_gene: TRBJ2-3
v_gene: TRBV28
CDR3nt: TGTGCCAGCATCTTAGCGGGAGGGCGCACAGATACGCAGTATTTT
CDR3aa: CASILAGGRTDTQYF

abundance: once
d_gene: -
j_gene: TRBJ1-1
v_gene: TRBV19
CDR3nt: TGTGCCAGTACCCTGGGTGGGTCAACGGGATACACTGAAGCTTTCTTT
CDR3aa: CASTLGGSTGYTEAFF

abundance: -
d_gene: -
j_gene: TRBJ2-1
v_gene: TRBV11-3
CDR3nt: TGTGCCAGCAGCTCTGTACTAGCTCCCTGGAATGAGCAGTTCTTC
CDR3aa: CASSSVLAPWNEQFF

abundance: -
d_gene: -
j_gene: TRBJ1-4
v_gene: TRBV7-9
CDR3nt: TGTGCCAGCAGCCCACAGAGGGCGGCAAAGGAAAAACTGTTTTTT
CDR3aa: CASSPQRAAKEKLFF

abundance: -
d_gene: -
j_gene: TRBJ2-7
v_gene: TRBV5-1
CDR3nt: TGCGCCAGCAGCTCCAATATCGGGAGCGAGCAGTACTTC
CDR3aa: CASSSNIGSEQYF

abundance: -
d_gene: TRBD2
j_gene: TRBJ2-1
v_gene: TRBV5-1
CDR3nt: TGCGCCAGCAGTCCCCTAGCGGGGATCTACAATGAGCAGTTCTTC
CDR3aa: CASSPLAGIYNEQFF

abundance: -
d_gene: TRBD1
j_gene: TRBJ2-7
v_gene: TRBV5-1
CDR3nt: TGCGCCAGCAGCCGCGACCACAGGGGGCTCAGCGAGCAGTACTTC
CDR3aa: CASSRDHRGLSEQYF

abundance: -
d_gene: TRBD1
j_gene: TRBJ2-7
v_gene: TRBV2
CDR3nt: TGTGCCAGCAGAACACCGGGACAGGCCTACGAGCAGTACTTC
CDR3aa: CASRTPGQAYEQYF

abundance: -
d_gene: -
j_gene: TRBJ1-1
v_gene: TRBV27
CDR3nt: TGTGCCAGCAGTCTAAGGGCGGACACTGAAGCTTTCTTT
CDR3aa: CASSLRADTEAFF

abundance: few
d_gene: TRBD1
j_gene: TRBJ1-5
v_gene: TRBV29-1
CDR3nt: TGCAGCGTTCTACAGGGGGCCGGGAATCAGCCCCAGCATTTT
CDR3aa: CSVLQGAGNQPQHF

abundance: few
d_gene: -
j_gene: TRBJ2-6
v_gene: TRBV27
CDR3nt: TGTGCCAGCAGTTTATGGGGCCTCGGCGAAAACTCTGGGGCCAACGTCCTGACTTTC
CDR3aa: CASSLWGLGENSGANVLTF

abundance: -
d_gene: -
j_gene: TRBJ1-5
v_gene: TRBV7-2
CDR3nt: TGTGCCAGCAGCTACATAGGGGCGCGGAGCAATCAGCCCCAGCATTTT
CDR3aa: CASSYIGARSNQPQHF

abundance: few
d_gene: -
j_gene: TRBJ2-7
v_gene: TRBV4-2
CDR3nt: TGTGCCAGCAGCCAAGTTGGGGGCGGGGGTCAACCCTACGAGCAGTACTTC
CDR3aa: CASSQVGGGGQPYEQYF

abundance: once
d_gene: TRBD1
j_gene: TRBJ2-7
v_gene: TRBV14
CDR3nt: TGTGCCAGCAGCCGCGGGACAGGGGGCTGGTTCGAGCAGTACTTC
CDR3aa: CASSRGTGGWFEQYF

abundance: -
d_gene: -
j_gene: TRBJ2-7
v_gene: TRBV7-9
CDR3nt: TGTGCCAGCAGCCCCCCGGCAGGGGCGGGCGAGCAGTACTTC
CDR3aa: CASSPPAGAGEQYF

abundance: -
d_gene: TRBD2
j_gene: TRBJ2-2
v_gene: TRBV5-1
CDR3nt: TGCGCCAGCAGCTTGGCCTCGGGGGGACGATCGCACACCGGGGAGCTGTTTTTT
CDR3aa: CASSLASGGRSHTGELFF

abundance: once
d_gene: TRBD1
j_gene: TRBJ2-7
v_gene: TRBV5-1
CDR3nt: TGCGCCAGCAGCTTCCCAGGGGGCAACGAGCAGTACTTC
CDR3aa: CASSFPGGNEQYF

abundance: few
d_gene: -
j_gene: TRBJ2-1
v_gene: TRBV27
CDR3nt: TGTGCCAGCAGCCTTAACGGGGGGCATGAGCAGTTCTTC
CDR3aa: CASSLNGGHEQFF

abundance: -
d_gene: -
j_gene: TRBJ2-7
v_gene: TRBV13
CDR3nt: TGTGCCAGCAGCTTAGGGGCAGGGCCTCTTCTCGAGCAGTACTTC
CDR3aa: CASSLGAGPLLEQYF

abundance: -
d_gene: -
j_gene: TRBJ2-2
v_gene: TRBV5-6
CDR3nt: TGTGCCAGCAGCTTGGCCGGCCGGGCGAACACCGGGGAGCTGTTTTTT
CDR3aa: CASSLAGRANTGELFF

abundance: few
d_gene: -
j_gene: TRBJ1-5
v_gene: TRBV19
CDR3nt: TGTGCCAGTAGTCCTGGACAGCCTGGTAGCAATCAGCCCCAGCATTTT
CDR3aa: CASSPGQPGSNQPQHF

abundance: -
d_gene: TRBD2
j_gene: TRBJ2-2
v_gene: TRBV5-5
CDR3nt: TGTGCCAGCAGCCCGACAGGGTTTCAGCGGGAGGATCTCACCGGGGAGCTGTTTTTT
CDR3aa: CASSPTGFQREDLTGELFF

abundance: -
d_gene: -
j_gene: TRBJ1-1
v_gene: TRBV28
CDR3nt: TGTGCCAGCAGTTTGGGCCCGTGGGGGGAGGAAGCTTTCTTT
CDR3aa: CASSLGPWGEEAFF